The 29 T cell receptor beta chains below come from one sample, sequenced in a study of CD8+ T cells in alopecia areata. cDNA prepared by RNA extraction and subsequent reverse transcription served as the template for sequencing. Some clones are missing from TCRdb's copy, which holds only in-frame ones; the method was immunoSEQ multiplex PCR. The data hold more than 100,000 clones, with 55% observed a single time. Sequencing input: CD4+ T cells sorted from blood. These receptors were taken from a human donor in good health.

The V call is TRBV7-9, the J call TRBJ2-5; tentative D call: TRBD2 (5 bases). The CDR3 spans 18 residues. Trimming removed 2 bases from V and 4 bases from J, with 23 bases in between. Germline CDR1 SEHNR, CDR2 FQNEAQ (reference sequence). Here the CDR3 DNA reads TGTGCCAGCAGCTTACGGTCCTACCTAAGCGGCCGACCAGAGACCCAGTACTTC. Translation gives CASSLRSYLSGRPETQYF.

V gene TRBV6-1 combines with J gene TRBJ1-1, with D unresolved. The CDR3 contains 12 residues. V was cut by 2 bases and J by 7 bases, with 8 bases left in between. Germline-derived CDR1 and CDR2 are MNHNS and SASEGT. The chain's CDR3 is CASSEHRLEAFF. Here the CDR3 DNA reads TGTGCCAGCAGTGAACACAGACTTGAAGCTTTCTTT.

DNA for the CDR3: TGTGCCAGCAACCGTACCCCAGGAACTGGGGCCAACGTCCTGACTTTC. As protein: CASNRTPGTGANVLTF. The chain recombines TRBV7-9 with TRBJ2-6; D not certain. The CDR3 spans 16 residues. V lost 7 bases and J lost 2, with 15 bases in between. Germline loops: CDR1 SEHNR, CDR2 FQNEAQ (reference sequence).

This clone came up a few times. This chain uses TRBV10-3 with TRBJ1-5; no clear D. Germline V CDR1 and CDR2: ENHRY, SYGVKD. V lost 5 bases and J lost 7, with 18 bases in between. This CDR3 is 15 amino acids long. The CDR3 here is CAISRSGSPGQPQHF. The DNA for the CDR3 is TGTGCCATCAGTCGTTCCGGGAGTCCGGGCCAGCCCCAGCATTTT.

The gene calls are TRBV7-9 and TRBJ1-5, with unresolved D. Germline V lookup: CDR1 SEHNR, CDR2 FQNEAQ (reference sequence). This CDR3 has 17 amino acids. V shed 1 base and J shed 0 bases, with 13 bases lying between them. DNA for the CDR3: TGTGCCAGCAGCTTAGTGGCAGCGGCGAATAGCAATCAGCCCCAGCATTTT. Its protein is CASSLVAAANSNQPQHF.

V is TRBV2 and J is TRBJ1-5, with unresolved D. The CDR3 length is 16 residues. The germline V and J ends were trimmed by 7 bases and 0 bases, with 16 bases remaining between them. In germline, CDR1 is SNHLY, CDR2 FYNNEI. The CDR3 reads CASNFNPGNSNQPQHF. CDR3 DNA: TGTGCCAGCAATTTTAATCCGGGAAATAGCAATCAGCCCCAGCATTTT.

The rearrangement links TRBV4-1 to TRBJ2-4; D possibly uses TRBD1 or TRBD2 (5 bases each). Germline V CDR1 and CDR2: MGHRA, YSYEKL. The CDR3 is 14 residues long. The V end was cut by 0 bases, the J end by 9 bases, with 12 bases between. The DNA of the CDR3 is TGCGCCAGCAGCCAAGAGGTCCAGAGGGGCATTCAGTACTTC. This gives the protein CASSQEVQRGIQYF.

This clone showed up just a few times. This chain joins TRBV27 and TRBJ1-2; perhaps TRBD1 as D (6 bases). Germline-derived CDR1 and CDR2 are MNHEY and SMNVEV (reference sequence). Trimming pared 5 bases from V and 4 bases from J, leaving 17 bases between. CDR3 length: 15 residues. The CDR3 coding sequence is TGTGCCAGCAGTCCCCCACCCAAACAGGGCTATGGCTACACCTTC. Translating it yields CASSPPPKQGYGYTF.

This rearrangement joins TRBV15 to TRBJ1-4, with no clear D. This CDR3 has 15 amino acids. With 3 bases removed from V and 5 bases from J, the gap between germline ends came to 13 bases. Germline V CDR1 and CDR2: LNHNV, YYDKDF (reference sequence). CDR3 nucleotides: TGTGCCACCAGCAGCGCCCTGGGCCGGAATGAAAAACTGTTTTTT. Protein: CATSSALGRNEKLFF.

CDR3 sequence reads: CASSLGGSNEKLFF. The CDR3 bases are TGTGCCAGCAGCTTGGGCGGGAGTAATGAAAAACTGTTTTTT. The genes are TRBV7-2 and TRBJ1-4; D not certain. Per the germline V gene, CDR1 is SGHTA and CDR2 is FQGNSA. The CDR3 consists of 14 residues. Trimming left V 3 bases short and J 4 bases short, with 9 bases between.

CDR3 bases: TGTGCCAGCAGTGTACAGGCCCCCGTTATGAACATTCAGTACTTC. Translation: CASSVQAPVMNIQYF. The V call is TRBV2, the J call TRBJ2-4, with D perhaps matching TRBD1 (5 bases). Trimming took off 4 bases at V and 7 bases at J, with 17 bases between the two ends. CDR1 and CDR2 (germline): SNHLY, FYNNEI. The CDR3 spans 15 residues.

The chain has TRBV11-2 and TRBJ2-1; D not certain. V was trimmed by 5 bases and J by 8 bases, leaving 10 bases between them. This CDR3 comprises 12 residues. Germline V gene sequence: CDR1 SGHAT, CDR2 FQNNGV. DNA for the CDR3: TGTGCCAGCAGCCACGCCTGGGATGAGCAGTTCTTC. It translates to CASSHAWDEQFF.

The chain carries TRBV5-4 and TRBJ2-2; no clear D gene. Germline values: CDR1 SGHNT, CDR2 YYREEE (reference sequence). V lost 2 bases, J lost 4 bases, and 6 bases lay in between. This CDR3 region has 13 residues. CDR3 DNA: TGTGCCAGCAGCTTTCTTGCCACCGGGGAGCTGTTTTTT. Translating it yields CASSFLATGELFF.

This clone was found many times. The rearrangement joins TRBV28 to TRBJ2-1; TRBD2 aligns across 12 bases. Germline V gives CDR1 MDHEN, CDR2 SYDVKM. The V and J ends lost 8 bases and 0 bases, in that order; junction bases with no gene match: 2. This CDR3 has 15 residues. CDR3 amino acids: CASGLAGISYNEQFF. Written as DNA, the CDR3 is TGTGCCAGCGGACTAGCGGGGATCTCCTACAATGAGCAGTTCTTC. The variable domain in full, with the rest retrieved from reference TRBV28 and TRBJ2-1, is DVKVTQSSRYLVKRTGEKVFLECVQDMDHENMFWYRQDPGLGLRLIYFSYDVKMKEKGDIPEGYSVSREKKERFSLILESASTNQTSMYLCASGLAGISYNEQFFGPGTRLTVL.

This chain connects TRBV6-5 to TRBJ2-7; D call uncertain. The CDR3 totals 14 residues. Per germline, CDR1 MNHEY and CDR2 SVGAGI. V was shortened by 1 base and J by 2 bases, with 9 bases between the two germline ends. CDR3 region: CASSYLGNPYEQYF. CDR3 coding DNA: TGTGCCAGCAGTTACTTAGGGAACCCCTACGAGCAGTACTTC.

The rearrangement joins TRBV7-9 to TRBJ1-4; unclear D gene. This CDR3 is built from 13 residues. Trimming left V 5 bases short and J 8 bases short, with 12 bases between. Per the germline V gene, CDR1 is SEHNR and CDR2 is FQNEAQ (reference sequence). CDR3 coding DNA: TGTGCCAGCAGCGTGGCTTTTGGGGAAAAACTGTTTTTT. Protein sequence: CASSVAFGEKLFF. Complete variable domain (other parts from reference TRBV7-9 and TRBJ1-4): DTGVSQNPRHKITKRGQNVTFRCDPISEHNRLYWYRQTLGQGPEFLTYFQNEAQLEKSRLLSDRFSAERPKGSFSTLEIQRTEQGDSAMYLCASSVAFGEKLFFGSGTQLSVL.

This clone was picked up many times. V is TRBV7-6 and J is TRBJ2-7; no clear D gene. Germline loops: CDR1 SGHVS, CDR2 FNYEAQ. V lost 5 bases to trimming and J lost 0 bases, with 8 bases between them. This CDR3 comprises 13 residues. CDR3 in DNA: TGTGCCAGCAGCCCTATCGTCTCCTACGAGCAGTACTTC. This gives the protein CASSPIVSYEQYF.

This clone occurred a few times. The chain couples TRBV11-1 to TRBJ2-3; TRBD1 is a possible D gene (6 bases). Germline CDR1 and CDR2: SGHAT and FQDESV (reference sequence). CDR3 length equals 12 residues. V was trimmed by 4 bases and J by 9 bases, leaving 11 bases between them. CDR3 sequence reads: CASSWTDRTQYF. DNA of the CDR3: TGTGCCAGCAGCTGGACAGATCGAACGCAGTATTTT.

The rearrangement links TRBV7-2 to TRBJ2-5; 8 nucleotides align to TRBD2. The germline V gene has CDR1 SGHTA and CDR2 FQGNSA. J was trimmed by 2 bases and V by 0 bases; bases with no gene match: 5. CDR3 length: 16 amino acids. CDR3 sequence: CASSLAALAGQETQYF. CDR3 coding DNA: TGTGCCAGCAGCTTAGCCGCTCTAGCGGGTCAAGAGACCCAGTACTTC.

The V and J genes are TRBV28 and TRBJ1-5, with 7 nucleotides matching TRBD1. The V gene end was trimmed by 8 bases and the J gene end by 3 bases; junction bases not matched to a gene: 19. The germline CDR1 and CDR2 sequences are MDHEN and SYDVKM. The CDR3 runs 18 residues. The DNA for the CDR3 is TGTGCCAGCCGCGCCCACAGGGGCGAGGTTTCTTACAATCAGCCCCAGCATTTT. Its protein product is CASRAHRGEVSYNQPQHF.

V usage is TRBV5-1 and J usage is TRBJ2-3; the D gene is possibly TRBD2 (5 bases). V lost 4 bases, J lost 8 bases, and 17 bases lay in between. The CDR3 runs 14 residues. Germline V gene sequence: CDR1 SGHRS, CDR2 YFSETQ. This chain's CDR3 is CASSPEVAGGTQYF. The CDR3 DNA sequence: TGCGCCAGCAGCCCGGAGGTAGCCGGCGGTACGCAGTATTTT. Full variable domain (missing parts from reference TRBV5-1 and TRBJ2-3): KAGVTQTPRYLIKTRGQQVTLSCSPISGHRSVSWYQQTPGQGLQFLFEYFSETQRNKGNFPGRFSGRQFSNSRSEMNVSTLELGDSALYLCASSPEVAGGTQYFGPGTRLTVL.

This clone showed up just a few times. V is TRBV4-2 and J is TRBJ1-1, with D maybe TRBD1 (5 bases). Germline lookup yields CDR1 LGHNA and CDR2 YNFKEQ. The CDR3 has 14 amino acids. V was cut by 5 bases and J by 0 bases, with 10 bases left in between. The CDR3 bases are TGTGCCAGCAGCGCGGACATAATGAACACTGAAGCTTTCTTT. Translated, it gives CASSADIMNTEAFF.

The chain combines TRBV4-2 with TRBJ2-4; D possibly corresponds to TRBD1 (5 bases). This CDR3 is 16 amino acids long. In germline, CDR1 is LGHNA, CDR2 YNFKEQ. Trimming removed 1 base from V and 7 bases from J, with 17 bases in between. The CDR3 is CASSQAPDRGQNIQYF. DNA for the CDR3: TGTGCCAGCAGCCAAGCTCCTGATAGGGGCCAGAACATTCAGTACTTC.

V gene TRBV30 combines with J gene TRBJ1-1; D perhaps matches TRBD1 (5 bases). The length of the CDR3 is 16 residues. Trimming cost V 4 bases and J 2 bases, with 20 bases left between them. From germline, CDR1 is GTSNPN and CDR2 SVGIG (reference sequence). For the CDR3, the DNA is TGTGCCTGGACAGTCCTCCTCGCCGGGGGAAACACTGAAGCTTTCTTT. Its translation is CAWTVLLAGGNTEAFF.

The rearrangement joins TRBV6-5 to TRBJ2-5, with D hard to call. CDR1 MNHEY and CDR2 SVGAGI come from the germline V gene. The CDR3 is 14 amino acids. Trimming took 0 bases from V and 5 from J, leaving 10 bases between them. The chain's CDR3 is CASSYSMVGETQYF. CDR3 sequence (DNA): TGTGCCAGCAGTTACTCGATGGTGGGGGAGACCCAGTACTTC.

The sample holds many counts of this clone. The junction and the germline gene differ at one end; a read error may be behind it. The chain combines TRBV5-8 with TRBJ2-6, with unresolved D. Germline CDR1 and CDR2: SGHTS and YDEGEE. The CDR3 is made up of 8 amino acids. CDR3 residues: CASTPAAF. In DNA, the CDR3 is TGTGCCAGCACCCCCGCCGCTTTC.

This clone showed up just once. The V gene is TRBV18, the J gene TRBJ1-6, with D maybe TRBD1 (5 bases). The germline V and J ends were trimmed by 3 bases and 6 bases, with 12 bases remaining between them. Germline CDR1 is KGHSH and CDR2 is LQKENI. The CDR3 length is 15 residues. In DNA, the CDR3 is TGTGCCAGCTCACCGCAGGGTGAAGTTAATTCACCCCTCCACTTT. Amino acids: CASSPQGEVNSPLHF.

The rearrangement links TRBV7-3 to TRBJ2-5; D perhaps matches TRBD1 (5 bases). From germline, CDR1 is SGHTA and CDR2 FQGTGA. Trimming cost V 1 base and J 2 bases, with 14 bases left between them. The CDR3 is 16 residues long. CDR3 in DNA: TGTGCCAGCAGCTTAAGGGGCAGGGTAGGACAAGAGACCCAGTACTTC. Translating it yields CASSLRGRVGQETQYF. Together with reference TRBV7-3 and TRBJ2-5, the CDR3 gives the full variable domain: GAGVSQTPSNKVTEKGKYVELRCDPISGHTALYWYRQSLGQGPEFLIYFQGTGAADDSGLPNDRFFAVRPEGSVSTLKIQRTERGDSAVYLCASSLRGRVGQETQYFGPGTRLLVL.

J is TRBJ1-3 and V is TRBV5-6; D perhaps matches TRBD1 (5 bases). With 1 base removed from V and 5 bases from J, the gap between germline ends came to 10 bases. This CDR3 contains 14 residues. Per germline, CDR1 SGHDT and CDR2 YYEEEE. DNA for the CDR3: TGTGCCAGCAGCTTGAGGGGCCCTAGAAACACCATATATTTT. Translation gives CASSLRGPRNTIYF.